This is a list of T cell receptor beta chains from one sample in a study of T cell changes during pregnancy in multiple sclerosis. Profiled with immunoSEQ multiplex PCR; TCRdb holds only in-frame clones, not every one. The profile shows roughly 53,000 clones, more than 90% of them singletons. The input for sequencing was CD8+ T cells from peripheral blood mononuclear cells, taken before pregnancy. Source of these receptors: a female donor with multiple sclerosis, enrolled in a pregnancy study. Each CDR3 is given with its conserved first and last residue. Each record gives: V gene, clone size, D gene, J gene, CDR3 DNA, CDR3 protein. A D gene is named only where the DNA matches it firmly. Only part of the rows carry a size: once, few, many, or a class if the clone is expanded.

TRBV30,NA,TRBD2,TRBJ2-1,TGTGCCTGGAGTACGCTAGCGGCGACCTACAATGAGCAGTTCTTC,CAWSTLAATYNEQFF
TRBV7-2,NA,TRBD1,TRBJ1-2,TGTGCCAGCAGCTCCTACCGGGACAGGGAATCCTTTGGCTACACCTTC,CASSSYRDRESFGYTF
TRBV7-9,NA,NA,TRBJ2-3,TGTGCCAGCAGCTTAGCACAGGGCCTTTCCCATTTCACAGATACGCAGTATTTT,CASSLAQGLSHFTDTQYF
TRBV7-6,NA,NA,TRBJ1-1,TGTGCCAGCAGCTTTTTAGGGGACACTGAAGCTTTCTTT,CASSFLGDTEAFF
TRBV10-3,NA,NA,TRBJ1-1,TGTGCCACTCGACAGGAGGCGACGAACACTGAAGCTTTCTTT,CATRQEATNTEAFF
TRBV19,few,TRBD1,TRBJ1-2,TGTGCCAGTAGTAGACAGGGTAGTGACTATGGCTACACCTTC,CASSRQGSDYGYTF
TRBV9,NA,TRBD2,TRBJ2-5,TGTGCCAGCAGCCCATCCGGGACTAGCGGCGTAGAGACCCAGTACTTC,CASSPSGTSGVETQYF
TRBV7-3,NA,TRBD2,TRBJ2-3,TGTGCCAGCAGCTTAGGGCAGCGGGGGGGAACAGATACGCAGTATTTT,CASSLGQRGGTDTQYF
TRBV5-4,NA,NA,TRBJ1-1,TGTGCCAGCAGCTTCGGGAACACTGAAGCTTTCTTT,CASSFGNTEAFF
TRBV27,once,TRBD1,TRBJ2-3,TGTGCCAGCACCGACGGACAGGGCACAGATACGCAGTATTTT,CASTDGQGTDTQYF
TRBV4-1,NA,TRBD1,TRBJ1-2,TGCGCCAGCAGCCAAGTACTTGGACAGGTGGATGGCTACACCTTC,CASSQVLGQVDGYTF
TRBV9,NA,TRBD2,TRBJ2-1,TGTGCCAGCAGCGTAGATCCGGCGGGGGGGCACAATGAGCAGTTCTTC,CASSVDPAGGHNEQFF
TRBV29-1,once,TRBD1,TRBJ1-1,TGCAGCGTGGACAGGGGGGTGGACACTGAAGCTTTCTTT,CSVDRGVDTEAFF
TRBV7-6,NA,NA,TRBJ1-1,TGTGCCAGCAGCTTGGGGGGAGGGCCCAATGAAGCTTTCTTT,CASSLGGGPNEAFF
TRBV13,NA,NA,TRBJ1-4,TGTGCCAGCACCAAAAGGGGGACCGGGGAAAAACTGTTTTTT,CASTKRGTGEKLFF
TRBV4-3,NA,NA,TRBJ2-5,TGCGCCAGCAGCCAAGATATCGGCGGCTATGAGACCCAGTACTTC,CASSQDIGGYETQYF
TRBV7-3,NA,NA,TRBJ2-2,TGTGCCAGCAGCTTGTACAGCAACACCGGGGAGCTGTTTTTT,CASSLYSNTGELFF
TRBV5-6,NA,TRBD1,TRBJ2-3,TGTGCCAGCAAAAGCTTGGTCTGGAACAGGGGGCCCCCCACAGATACGCAGTATTTT,CASKSLVWNRGPPTDTQYF
TRBV7-9,NA,NA,TRBJ1-1,TGTGCCAGCAGTCAGGCAGGCGGGGAAGCTTTCTTT,CASSQAGGEAFF
TRBV5-6,NA,NA,TRBJ2-7,TGTGCCAGCAGCTTGAAGGGGGGGCCCTCCTACGAGCAGTACTTC,CASSLKGGPSYEQYF
TRBV7-8,NA,NA,TRBJ1-5,TGTGCCAGCAGCTTCGACTTTAGTAATCAGCCCCAGCATTTT,CASSFDFSNQPQHF
TRBV9,NA,NA,TRBJ1-1,TGTGCCAGCAGCGCAAGGACAGCCAACACTGAAGCTTTCTTT,CASSARTANTEAFF
TRBV6-6,once,NA,TRBJ2-1,TGTGCCAGCAGTACGCCGGGGAACAATGAGCAGTTCTTC,CASSTPGNNEQFF
TRBV4-3,medium-sized,NA,TRBJ1-4,TGCGCCAGCAGCCAAGATGGTTGGGCGAGGGAACTCGAAAAACTGTTTTTT,CASSQDGWARELEKLFF
TRBV27,once,NA,TRBJ1-2,TGTGCCAGCAGTTTGTTCCCGGGGAGCTATGGCTACACCTTC,CASSLFPGSYGYTF
TRBV9,NA,TRBD1,TRBJ2-2,TGTGCCAGCAGCGTAGAGGGGAAGCCAGGGGGATGGTCCGGGGAGCTGTTTTTT,CASSVEGKPGGWSGELFF
TRBV7-2,NA,TRBD2,TRBJ2-7,TGTGCCAGCAGTTCGGAGCGGGGCTACACCTACGAGCAGTACTTC,CASSSERGYTYEQYF
TRBV4-1,NA,TRBD1,TRBJ2-2,TGCGCCAGCAGCCTCCAGGGGGCCGGCACCGGGGAGCTGTTTTTT,CASSLQGAGTGELFF
TRBV19,NA,NA,TRBJ2-4,TGTGCCAGTAGTATGGATGGGCAGAACATTCAGTACTTC,CASSMDGQNIQYF
TRBV2,NA,NA,TRBJ2-7,TGTGCCAGCTGGAGAGGGTCCACCTACGAGCAGTACTTC,CASWRGSTYEQYF
TRBV5-3,NA,NA,TRBJ1-2,TGTGCCAGAAGCTTGGGAGGGTGGAACTACGGCTACACCTTC,CARSLGGWNYGYTF
TRBV19,NA,TRBD1,TRBJ1-2,TGTGCCAGTATCAAGGACAGGGAGAGGACCTATGGCTACACCTTC,CASIKDRERTYGYTF
TRBV4-3,NA,TRBD1,TRBJ2-7,TGCGCCAGCAGCCAAGATGGTCTGGGGGGACAGGCCTACGAGCAGTACTTC,CASSQDGLGGQAYEQYF
TRBV6-5,once,NA,TRBJ2-1,TGTGCCAGCAGTTACGGTAGGAGAGGGAATGAGCAGTTCTTC,CASSYGRRGNEQFF
TRBV25-1,NA,TRBD2,TRBJ2-1,TGTGCCAGCAGTCCCCAGCGGGGGGGGTACAATGAGCAGTTCTTC,CASSPQRGGYNEQFF
TRBV4-1,NA,TRBD1,TRBJ1-2,TGCGCCAGCAGCCGAACAGGGGCCGACTATGGCTACACCTTC,CASSRTGADYGYTF
TRBV5-1,NA,NA,TRBJ1-4,TGCGCCAGCAGCTTGGCTTTCCCGGGACTCAATGATGAAAAACTGTTTTTT,CASSLAFPGLNDEKLFF
TRBV5-4,NA,NA,TRBJ1-2,TGTGCCAGCAGCTTGCCGACAGAAATATATGGCTACACCTTC,CASSLPTEIYGYTF
TRBV6-1,NA,TRBD1,TRBJ2-1,TGTGCCAGCAGTGATAGGACAGGGGGCGTCGATGAGCAGTTCTTC,CASSDRTGGVDEQFF
TRBV4-1,NA,NA,TRBJ2-7,TGCGCCAGCAGCCACGAAACGGGAGTCCCCTCCTACGAGCAGTACTTC,CASSHETGVPSYEQYF
TRBV4-2,NA,TRBD1,TRBJ1-4,TGTGCCAGCAGCCACAGAGACAGGGGTGGTTCAGAAAAACTGTTTTTT,CASSHRDRGGSEKLFF
TRBV6-5,NA,NA,TRBJ1-1,TGTGCCAGCAGCCCGCGGGGAGGTACTGAAGCTTTCTTT,CASSPRGGTEAFF
TRBV4-1,NA,NA,TRBJ1-2,TGCGCCAGTAGCGACAGGTCTTATGGCTACACCTTC,CASSDRSYGYTF
TRBV7-9,NA,TRBD2,TRBJ2-7,TGTGCCAGCAGCTCATGGACTAGCGGGGGGCTTCACGAGCAGTACTTC,CASSSWTSGGLHEQYF
TRBV4-1,NA,NA,TRBJ1-2,TGCGCCAGCAGCCAAGGACAAAACTATGGCTACACCTTC,CASSQGQNYGYTF
TRBV4-2,once,NA,TRBJ2-3,TGTGCCAGCAGCCCACTAGCAGACACAGATACGCAGTATTTT,CASSPLADTDTQYF
TRBV25-1,NA,NA,TRBJ1-1,TGTGCCAGCAACGCAGGGGCGGGCACTGAAGCTTTCTTT,CASNAGAGTEAFF
TRBV29-1,NA,NA,TRBJ2-2,TGCAGCGTTGAAGGGCAGGGCGGGGAGCTGTTTTTT,CSVEGQGGELFF
TRBV30,NA,NA,TRBJ2-1,TGTGCCTGGAAGGGGGGGAATGAGCAGTTCTTC,CAWKGGNEQFF
TRBV19,NA,NA,TRBJ1-1,TGTGCCAGTAGTCCCACCGCGGGGTACACTGAAGCTTTCTTT,CASSPTAGYTEAFF
TRBV29-1,NA,NA,TRBJ1-2,TGCAGCGTTCCAAGGCCGGGAGTTGGCTACACCTTC,CSVPRPGVGYTF
TRBV6-4,NA,NA,TRBJ2-7,TGTGCCAGCAGTGTGGCGGGGAATGGCGAGCAGTACTTC,CASSVAGNGEQYF
TRBV7-2,NA,TRBD1,TRBJ2-7,TGTGCCAGCAGCTCATTACAGGGGAACCTCTACGAGCAGTACTTC,CASSSLQGNLYEQYF
TRBV14,once,NA,TRBJ1-1,TGTGCCAGCAGCCTGTCGGGCTCGGGGTGGAACACTGAAGCTTTCTTT,CASSLSGSGWNTEAFF
TRBV7-9,NA,TRBD1,TRBJ2-7,TGTGCCAGCAGCTACACAGACAGGGGGAGAGACGAGCAGTACTTC,CASSYTDRGRDEQYF
TRBV19,once,NA,TRBJ2-4,TGTGCCAGTAGTATAGCTGAGGACATTCAGTACTTC,CASSIAEDIQYF
TRBV4-3,NA,TRBD1,TRBJ1-5,TGCGCCAGCAGCCAAGAGGACAGGGCGAATCAGCCCCAGCATTTT,CASSQEDRANQPQHF
TRBV21-1,NA,NA,TRBJ1-6,TGTGCCAGCAGCCAAAGCCCCATCCCGGGACAGGGGGAACATTCACCCCTCCACTTT,CASSQSPIPGQGEHSPLHF
TRBV7-9,NA,NA,TRBJ2-7,TGTGCCAGCATCCCCGGGACAAGACCCTACGAGCAGTACTTC,CASIPGTRPYEQYF